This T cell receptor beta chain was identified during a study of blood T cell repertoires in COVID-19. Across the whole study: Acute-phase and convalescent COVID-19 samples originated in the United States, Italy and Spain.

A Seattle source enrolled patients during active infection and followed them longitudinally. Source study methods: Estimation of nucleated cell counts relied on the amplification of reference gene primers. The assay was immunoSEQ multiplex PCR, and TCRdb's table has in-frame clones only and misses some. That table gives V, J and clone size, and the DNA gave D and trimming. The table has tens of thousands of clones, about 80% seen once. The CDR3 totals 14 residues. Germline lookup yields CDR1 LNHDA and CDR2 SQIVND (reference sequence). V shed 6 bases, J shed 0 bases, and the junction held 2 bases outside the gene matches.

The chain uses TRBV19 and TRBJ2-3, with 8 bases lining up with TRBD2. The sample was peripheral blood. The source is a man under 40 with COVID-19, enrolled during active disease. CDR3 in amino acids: CASRLAASTDTQYF. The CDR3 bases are TGTGCCAGTAGACTAGCGGCTAGCACAGATACGCAGTATTTT.